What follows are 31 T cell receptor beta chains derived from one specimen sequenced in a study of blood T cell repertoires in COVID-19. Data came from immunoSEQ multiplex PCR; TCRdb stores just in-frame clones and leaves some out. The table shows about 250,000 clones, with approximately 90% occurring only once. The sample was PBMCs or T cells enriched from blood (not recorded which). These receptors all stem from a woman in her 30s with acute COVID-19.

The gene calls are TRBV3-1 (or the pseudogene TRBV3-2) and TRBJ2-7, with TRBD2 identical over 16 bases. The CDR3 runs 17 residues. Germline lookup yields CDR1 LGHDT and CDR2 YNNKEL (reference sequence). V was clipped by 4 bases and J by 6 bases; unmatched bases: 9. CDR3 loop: CASSPRGTSGGAGEQYF. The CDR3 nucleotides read TGTGCCAGCAGCCCCCGGGGGACTAGCGGGGGGGCCGGCGAGCAGTACTTC.

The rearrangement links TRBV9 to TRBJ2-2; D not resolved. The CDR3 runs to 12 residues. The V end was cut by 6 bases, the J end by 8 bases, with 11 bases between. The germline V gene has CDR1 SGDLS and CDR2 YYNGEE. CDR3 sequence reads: CASMAFGGELFF. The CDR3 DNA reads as TGTGCCAGCATGGCTTTTGGTGGGGAGCTGTTTTTT. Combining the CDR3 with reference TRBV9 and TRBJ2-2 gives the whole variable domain DSGVTQTPKHLITATGQRVTLRCSPRSGDLSVYWYQQSLDQGLQFLIQYYNGEERAKGNILERFSAQQFPDLHSELNLSSLELGDSALYFCASMAFGGELFFGEGSRLTVL.

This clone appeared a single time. CDR3 amino acids: CASSERTQYGTQYF. CDR3 bases: TGTGCCAGCAGTGAACGGACTCAGTATGGTACGCAGTATTTT. The chain is built from TRBV6-1 and TRBJ2-3; a possible D gene is TRBD2 (5 bases). CDR3 length: 14 residues. The V end was cut by 2 bases, the J end by 8 bases, with 14 bases between. The germline CDR1 and CDR2 sequences are MNHNS and SASEGT.

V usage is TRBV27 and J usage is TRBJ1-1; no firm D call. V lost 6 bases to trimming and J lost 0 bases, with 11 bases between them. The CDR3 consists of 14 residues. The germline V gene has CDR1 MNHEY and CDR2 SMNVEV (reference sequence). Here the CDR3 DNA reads TGTGCCAGCAGAAACAGAACCATGAACACTGAAGCTTTCTTT. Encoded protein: CASRNRTMNTEAFF.

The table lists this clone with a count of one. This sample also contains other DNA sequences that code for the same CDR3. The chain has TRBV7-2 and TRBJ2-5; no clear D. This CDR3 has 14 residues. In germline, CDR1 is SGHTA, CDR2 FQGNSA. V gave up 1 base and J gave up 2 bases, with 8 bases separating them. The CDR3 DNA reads TGTGCCAGCAGCTTAGGAGGTGGACAAGAGACCCAGTACTTC. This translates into CASSLGGGQETQYF. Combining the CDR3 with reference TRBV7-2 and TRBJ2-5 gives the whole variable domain GAGVSQSPSNKVTEKGKDVELRCDPISGHTALYWYRQSLGQGLEFLIYFQGNSAPDKSGLPSDRFSAERTGGSVSTLTIQRTQQEDSAVYLCASSLGGGQETQYFGPGTRLLVL.

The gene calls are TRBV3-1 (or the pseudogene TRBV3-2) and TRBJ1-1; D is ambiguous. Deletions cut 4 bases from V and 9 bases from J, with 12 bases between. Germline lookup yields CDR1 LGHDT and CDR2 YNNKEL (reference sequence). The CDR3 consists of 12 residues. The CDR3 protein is CASSLQAGKAFF. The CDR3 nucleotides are TGTGCCAGCAGCCTTCAAGCCGGGAAAGCTTTCTTT.

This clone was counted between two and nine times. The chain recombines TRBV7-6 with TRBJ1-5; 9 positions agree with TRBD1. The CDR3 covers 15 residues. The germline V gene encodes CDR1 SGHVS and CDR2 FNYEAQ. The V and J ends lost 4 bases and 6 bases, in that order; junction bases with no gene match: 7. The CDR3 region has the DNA TGTGCCAGCAGCTCCGGGACAGGGAAGAGTCAGCCCCAGCATTTT. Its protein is CASSSGTGKSQPQHF.

The CDR3 protein is CASSNQGAENTEAFF. CDR3 DNA: TGTGCCAGCAGCAATCAGGGTGCGGAAAACACTGAAGCTTTCTTT. The rearrangement links TRBV21-1 to TRBJ1-1; the D call of TRBD1 is as the table states it, not checked on the DNA. TRBV21-1 is designated a pseudogene. The CDR3 spans 15 residues.

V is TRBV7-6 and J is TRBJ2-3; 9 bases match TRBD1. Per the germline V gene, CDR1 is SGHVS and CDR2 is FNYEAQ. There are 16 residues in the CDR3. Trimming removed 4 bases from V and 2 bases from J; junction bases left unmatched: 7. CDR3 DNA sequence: TGTGCCAGCAGCTCGTCGGACAGGGGCCTCACAGATACGCAGTATTTT. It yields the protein CASSSSDRGLTDTQYF.

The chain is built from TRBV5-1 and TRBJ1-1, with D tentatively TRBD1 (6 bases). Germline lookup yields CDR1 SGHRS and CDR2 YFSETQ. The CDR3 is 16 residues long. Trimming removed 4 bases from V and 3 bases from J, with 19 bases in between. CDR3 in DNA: TGCGCCAGCAGCCAAGCCCTCGACAGGACCTACACTGAAGCTTTCTTT. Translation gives CASSQALDRTYTEAFF.

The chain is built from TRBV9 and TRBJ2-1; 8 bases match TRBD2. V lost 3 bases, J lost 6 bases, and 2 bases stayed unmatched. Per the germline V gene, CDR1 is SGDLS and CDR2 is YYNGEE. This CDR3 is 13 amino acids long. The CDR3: CASSAGRGNEQFF. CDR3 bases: TGTGCCAGCAGCGCCGGGAGGGGCAATGAGCAGTTCTTC.

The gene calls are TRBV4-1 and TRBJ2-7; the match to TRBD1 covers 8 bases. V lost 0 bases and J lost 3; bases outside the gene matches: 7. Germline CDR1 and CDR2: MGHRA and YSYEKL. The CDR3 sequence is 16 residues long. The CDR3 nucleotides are TGCGCCAGCAGCCAAGAAGAGGAGGGGACAGGCTACGAGCAGTACTTC. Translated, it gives CASSQEEEGTGYEQYF.

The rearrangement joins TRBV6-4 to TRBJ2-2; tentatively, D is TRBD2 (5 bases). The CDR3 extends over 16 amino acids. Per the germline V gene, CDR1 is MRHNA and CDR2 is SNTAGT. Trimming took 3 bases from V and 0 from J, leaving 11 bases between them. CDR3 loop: CASSERAYPNTGELFF. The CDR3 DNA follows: TGTGCCAGCAGTGAGCGGGCTTACCCGAACACCGGGGAGCTGTTTTTT.

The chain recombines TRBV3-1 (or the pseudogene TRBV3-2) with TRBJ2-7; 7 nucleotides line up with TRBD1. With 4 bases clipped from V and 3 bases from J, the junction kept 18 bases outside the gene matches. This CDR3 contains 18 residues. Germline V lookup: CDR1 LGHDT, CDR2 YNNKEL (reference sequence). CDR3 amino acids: CASSPTSTSTGSFYEQYF. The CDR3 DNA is TGTGCCAGCAGCCCGACCTCAACTTCGACAGGGTCCTTCTACGAGCAGTACTTC.

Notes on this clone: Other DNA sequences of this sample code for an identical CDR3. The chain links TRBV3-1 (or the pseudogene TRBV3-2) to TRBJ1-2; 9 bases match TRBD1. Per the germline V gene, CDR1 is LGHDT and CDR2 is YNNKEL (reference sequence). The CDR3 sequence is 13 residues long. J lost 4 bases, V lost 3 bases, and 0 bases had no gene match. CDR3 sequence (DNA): TGTGCCAGCAGCCAGGACAGGGGCTATGGCTACACCTTC. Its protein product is CASSQDRGYGYTF.

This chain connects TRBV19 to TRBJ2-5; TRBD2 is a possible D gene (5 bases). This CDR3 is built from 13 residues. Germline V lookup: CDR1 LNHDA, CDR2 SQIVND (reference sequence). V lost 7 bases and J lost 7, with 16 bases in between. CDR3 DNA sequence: TGTGCCAGTATGCCCCGGGGATCTGGGACCCAGTACTTC. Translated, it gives CASMPRGSGTQYF.

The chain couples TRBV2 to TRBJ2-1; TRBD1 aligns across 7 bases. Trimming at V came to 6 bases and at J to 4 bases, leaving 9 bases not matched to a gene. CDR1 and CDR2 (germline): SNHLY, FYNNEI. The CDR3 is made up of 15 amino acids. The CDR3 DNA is TGTGCCAGCAGGGAACAGGGGCAGCCTTACAATGAGCAGTTCTTC. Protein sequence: CASREQGQPYNEQFF.

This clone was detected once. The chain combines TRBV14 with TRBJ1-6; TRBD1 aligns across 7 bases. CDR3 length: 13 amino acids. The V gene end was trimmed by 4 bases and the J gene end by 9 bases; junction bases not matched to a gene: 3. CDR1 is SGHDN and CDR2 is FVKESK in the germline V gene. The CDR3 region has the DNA TGTGCCAGCAGCCTCCGGGACAGTTCACCCCTCCACTTT. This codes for CASSLRDSSPLHF.

The CDR3 spells CASSLTGGGGVTQHF. In nucleotides, the CDR3 is TGTGCCAGCAGCTTAACAGGGGGGGGAGGCGTAACCCAGCATTTT. The chain carries TRBV7-8 and TRBJ1-5; 8 positions agree with TRBD1. Trimming cost V 2 bases and J 11 bases; bases outside gene matches: 11. CDR3 size: 15 residues. Germline loops: CDR1 SGHVS, CDR2 FQNEAQ.

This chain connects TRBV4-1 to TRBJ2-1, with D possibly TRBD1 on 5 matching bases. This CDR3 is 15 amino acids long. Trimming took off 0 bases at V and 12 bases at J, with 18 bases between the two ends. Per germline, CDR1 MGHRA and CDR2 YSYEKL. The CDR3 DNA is TGCGCCAGCAGCCAAGATAGCAGGACACGGAATTTGCAGTTCTTC. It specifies CASSQDSRTRNLQFF.

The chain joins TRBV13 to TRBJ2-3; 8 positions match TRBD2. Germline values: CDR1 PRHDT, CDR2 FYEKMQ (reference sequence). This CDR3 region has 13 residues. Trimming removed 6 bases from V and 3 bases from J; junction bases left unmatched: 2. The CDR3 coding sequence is TGTGCCAGCAGGATAGCGGGGACAGATACGCAGTATTTT. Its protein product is CASRIAGTDTQYF.

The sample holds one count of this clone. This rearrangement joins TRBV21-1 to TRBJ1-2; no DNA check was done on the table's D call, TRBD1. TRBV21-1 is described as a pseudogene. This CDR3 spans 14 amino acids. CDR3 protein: CASSEGQGFCGYTF. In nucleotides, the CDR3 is TGTGCCAGCTCCGAGGGACAGGGGTTCTGTGGCTACACCTTC.

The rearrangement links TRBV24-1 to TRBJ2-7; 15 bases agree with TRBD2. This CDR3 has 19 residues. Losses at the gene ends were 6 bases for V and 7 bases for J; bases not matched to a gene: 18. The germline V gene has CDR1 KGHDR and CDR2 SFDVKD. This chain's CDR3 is CATSPPGLAGGTPPEEQYF. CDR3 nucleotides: TGTGCCACCAGTCCTCCGGGACTAGCGGGGGGTACCCCCCCCGAGGAGCAGTACTTC.

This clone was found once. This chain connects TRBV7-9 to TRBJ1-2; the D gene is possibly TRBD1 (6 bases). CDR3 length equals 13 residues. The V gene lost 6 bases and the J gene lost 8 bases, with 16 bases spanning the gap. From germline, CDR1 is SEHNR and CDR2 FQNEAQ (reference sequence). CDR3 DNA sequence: TGTGCCAGCAGTCCCCTCGCAGGGGCGGGCTACACCTTC. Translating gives CASSPLAGAGYTF.

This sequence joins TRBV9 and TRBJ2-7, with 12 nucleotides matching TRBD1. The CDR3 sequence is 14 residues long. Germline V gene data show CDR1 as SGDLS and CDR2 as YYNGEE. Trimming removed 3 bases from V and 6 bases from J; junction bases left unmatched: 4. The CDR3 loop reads CASSAGQGASEQYF. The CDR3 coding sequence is TGTGCCAGCAGCGCGGGACAGGGGGCAAGCGAGCAGTACTTC.

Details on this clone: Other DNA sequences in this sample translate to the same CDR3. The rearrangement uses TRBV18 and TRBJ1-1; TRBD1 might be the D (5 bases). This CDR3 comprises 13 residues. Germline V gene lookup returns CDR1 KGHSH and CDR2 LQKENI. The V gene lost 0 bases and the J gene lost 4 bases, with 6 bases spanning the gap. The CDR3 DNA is TGTGCCAGCTCACCACCAGGGGTCACTGAAGCTTTCTTT. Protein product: CASSPPGVTEAFF. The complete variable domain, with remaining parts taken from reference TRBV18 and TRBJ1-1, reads NAGVMQNPRHLVRRRGQEARLRCSPMKGHSHVYWYRQLPEEGLKFMVYLQKENIIDESGMPKERFSAEFPKEGPSILRIQQVVRGDSAAYFCASSPPGVTEAFFGQGTRLTVV.

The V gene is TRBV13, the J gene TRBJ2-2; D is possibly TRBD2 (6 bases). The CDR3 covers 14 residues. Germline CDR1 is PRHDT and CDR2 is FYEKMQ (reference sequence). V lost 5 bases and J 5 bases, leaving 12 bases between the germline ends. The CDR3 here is CASSPGDGTGELFF. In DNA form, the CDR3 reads TGTGCCAGCAGCCCGGGGGACGGGACCGGGGAGCTGTTTTTT.

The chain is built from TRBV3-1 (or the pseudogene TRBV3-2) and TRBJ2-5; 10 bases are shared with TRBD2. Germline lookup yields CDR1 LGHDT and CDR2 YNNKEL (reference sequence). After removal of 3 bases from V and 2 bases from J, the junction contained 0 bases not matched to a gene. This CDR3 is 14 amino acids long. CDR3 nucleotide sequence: TGTGCCAGCAGCCAGACTAGCGGGCAAGAGACCCAGTACTTC. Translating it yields CASSQTSGQETQYF.

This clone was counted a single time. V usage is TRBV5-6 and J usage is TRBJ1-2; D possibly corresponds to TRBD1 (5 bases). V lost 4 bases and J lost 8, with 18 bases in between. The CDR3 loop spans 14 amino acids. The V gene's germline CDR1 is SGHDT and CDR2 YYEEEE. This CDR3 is CASSPLGAWGGYTF. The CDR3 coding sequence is TGTGCCAGCAGCCCGCTAGGGGCGTGGGGAGGCTACACCTTC.

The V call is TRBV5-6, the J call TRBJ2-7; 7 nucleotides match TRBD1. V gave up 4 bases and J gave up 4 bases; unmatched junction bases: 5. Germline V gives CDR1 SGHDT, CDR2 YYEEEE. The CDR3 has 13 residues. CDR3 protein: CASSPQGKYEQYF. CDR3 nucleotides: TGTGCCAGCAGCCCACAGGGGAAATACGAGCAGTACTTC.

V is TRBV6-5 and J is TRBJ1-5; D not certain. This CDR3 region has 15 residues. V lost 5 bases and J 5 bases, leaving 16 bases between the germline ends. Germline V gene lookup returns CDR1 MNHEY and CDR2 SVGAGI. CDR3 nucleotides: TGTGCCAGCAGTCACCGACTCGAACCACATCAGCCCCAGCATTTT. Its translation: CASSHRLEPHQPQHF.